The 29 T cell receptor beta chains in this list originate from one sample, sequenced in a study of blood T cell repertoires in COVID-19. The repertoire was sequenced with immunoSEQ multiplex PCR; TCRdb's copy has only in-frame clones and lacks some. The data show fewer than 200,000 clones, around four fifths seen once. The material sequenced was PBMCs or T cells enriched from blood (not recorded which). The receptors originated from a woman in her forties or fifties in a cohort exposed to, infected with or recovered from COVID-19 (not recorded which).

The chain uses TRBV9 and TRBJ2-1; D unresolved. The CDR3 runs 15 residues. From germline, CDR1 is SGDLS and CDR2 YYNGEE. V lost 1 base and J 0 bases, leaving 8 bases between the germline ends. DNA for the CDR3: TGTGCCAGCAGCGTAACAGTCAGCTCCTACAATGAGCAGTTCTTC. Its translation is CASSVTVSSYNEQFF.

This chain joins TRBV4-2 and TRBJ1-5; 11 nucleotides agree with TRBD1. Germline V lookup: CDR1 LGHNA, CDR2 YNFKEQ. The CDR3 length is 16 residues. V lost 5 bases and J lost 2; bases outside the gene matches: 5. The CDR3 nucleotides are TGTGCCAGCAGCTCTTCGGACAGGGGGCGCAATCAGCCCCAGCATTTT. Protein product: CASSSSDRGRNQPQHF.

V and J are TRBV20-1 and TRBJ1-5, with unresolved D. Germline V CDR1 and CDR2: DFQATT, SNEGSKA (reference sequence). This CDR3 region has 12 residues. V lost 3 bases and J 4 bases, leaving 7 bases between the germline ends. The CDR3 is CSASAGNQPQHF. CDR3 DNA sequence: TGCAGTGCTAGTGCGGGAAATCAGCCCCAGCATTTT.

V and J are TRBV19 and TRBJ1-6; 8 bases line up with TRBD1. Germline values: CDR1 LNHDA, CDR2 SQIVND (reference sequence). V lost 5 bases, J lost 5 bases, and 5 bases stayed unmatched. This CDR3 contains 15 residues. The CDR3 sequence is CASSPDRENNSPLHF. The CDR3 DNA reads TGTGCCAGTAGTCCGGACAGGGAGAATAATTCACCCCTCCACTTT.

V gene TRBV29-1 combines with J gene TRBJ2-6; D is undetermined. The CDR3 is made up of 16 amino acids. Germline V lookup: CDR1 SQVTM, CDR2 ANQGSEA. Trimming removed 6 bases from V and 2 bases from J, with 17 bases in between. The CDR3 DNA reads TGCAGCGTCCAAGAGTTCGGTCTTACTGGGGCCAACGTCCTGACTTTC. Translation gives CSVQEFGLTGANVLTF.

The genes are TRBV19 and TRBJ1-5; the match to TRBD1 covers 7 bases. Germline loops: CDR1 LNHDA, CDR2 SQIVND (reference sequence). The V and J ends lost 8 bases and 0 bases, in that order; junction bases with no gene match: 7. This CDR3 is built from 15 residues. The CDR3 loop is CASHPGGDSNQPQHF. CDR3 in DNA: TGTGCCAGTCACCCAGGGGGAGATAGCAATCAGCCCCAGCATTTT.

The rearrangement links TRBV19 to TRBJ2-2, with 8 nucleotides matching TRBD1. V shed 8 bases, J shed 1 base, and the junction held 6 bases outside the gene matches. The CDR3 covers 15 residues. The germline gives CDR1 LNHDA, CDR2 SQIVND (reference sequence). The CDR3 protein is CASLTGTGNTGELFF. The CDR3 DNA reads as TGTGCCAGTCTCACCGGGACAGGGAACACCGGGGAGCTGTTTTTT.

The rearrangement joins TRBV5-1 to TRBJ1-5; D uncertain. V gave up 4 bases and J gave up 4 bases, with 12 bases separating them. Per the germline V gene, CDR1 is SGHRS and CDR2 is YFSETQ. CDR3 length: 14 amino acids. CDR3 sequence reads: CASSLDGANQPQHF. CDR3 nucleotides: TGCGCCAGCAGCCTGGATGGAGCTAATCAGCCCCAGCATTTT.

V gene TRBV3-1 (or the pseudogene TRBV3-2) combines with J gene TRBJ2-7, with D perhaps matching TRBD1 (6 bases). This CDR3 spans 13 amino acids. Deletions cut 7 bases from V and 2 bases from J, with 12 bases between. Germline CDR1 LGHDT, CDR2 YNNKEL (reference sequence). The CDR3 DNA reads as TGTGCCAGCAAGACAGGTGGGACCTACGAGCAGTACTTC. Amino acid sequence: CASKTGGTYEQYF.

The table lists this clone with a count of one. V gene TRBV6-1 combines with J gene TRBJ1-3, with D possibly TRBD1 on 5 matching bases. CDR3 length: 17 amino acids. Trimming stripped 3 bases from V and 5 bases from J, with 20 bases between. Germline CDR1 is MNHNS and CDR2 is SASEGT. CDR3 in amino acids: CASSDQGGTGLRNTIYF. In DNA form, the CDR3 reads TGTGCCAGCAGTGACCAGGGAGGAACAGGACTCCGAAACACCATATATTTT.

This clone was found a few times. V is TRBV7-9 and J is TRBJ2-2, with D possibly matching TRBD1 (5 bases). The CDR3 totals 14 residues. The germline V gene has CDR1 SEHNR and CDR2 FQNEAQ (reference sequence). The V and J ends lost 8 bases and 0 bases respectively, with 10 bases between them. Written as DNA, the CDR3 is TGTGCCAGCTCAGGGAAAACGAACACCGGGGAGCTGTTTTTT. This translates into CASSGKTNTGELFF.

The gene calls are TRBV30 and TRBJ1-1; D may be TRBD1 (6 bases). Trimming stripped 0 bases from V and 11 bases from J, with 13 bases between. CDR1 and CDR2 (germline): GTSNPN, SVGIG (reference sequence). CDR3 length: 12 residues. CDR3 residues: CAWSVGGGNAFF. The CDR3 DNA is TGTGCCTGGAGTGTAGGGGGGGGGAACGCTTTCTTT.

The chain links TRBV7-8 to TRBJ2-3, with 9 bases matching TRBD1. CDR3 length equals 16 residues. The trim removed 5 bases at V and 4 bases at J, leaving 10 bases unmatched. Germline V lookup: CDR1 SGHVS, CDR2 FQNEAQ. The CDR3, as DNA: TGTGCCAGCAGCCGCCGGGACAGGGCCTTCCCAGATACGCAGTATTTT. This gives the protein CASSRRDRAFPDTQYF.

The V gene is TRBV4-1, the J gene TRBJ2-3; 12 nucleotides match TRBD2. After removal of 3 bases from V and 2 bases from J, the junction contained 6 bases not matched to a gene. Per the germline V gene, CDR1 is MGHRA and CDR2 is YSYEKL. CDR3 length: 17 amino acids. This CDR3 reads CASSQRGLAGNTDTQYF. CDR3 in DNA: TGCGCCAGCAGCCAGAGAGGACTAGCGGGGAACACAGATACGCAGTATTTT.

J is TRBJ2-3 and V is TRBV5-8; 9 bases align to TRBD1. With V trimmed by 3 bases and J by 3 bases, 2 bases remained unmatched. CDR1 and CDR2 (germline): SGHTS, YDEGEE. The CDR3 has 14 residues. The CDR3 region has the DNA TGTGCCAGCAGCTCGACAGGGGGTACAGATACGCAGTATTTT. Translation: CASSSTGGTDTQYF. The full variable domain, with the rest looked up from reference TRBV5-8 and TRBJ2-3, is EAGVTQSPTHLIKTRGQQATLRCSPISGHTSVYWYQQALGLGLQFLLWYDEGEERNRGNFPPRFSGRQFPNYSSELNVNALELEDSALYLCASSSTGGTDTQYFGPGTRLTVL.

J is TRBJ2-2 and V is TRBV6-6; 11 nucleotides match TRBD2. CDR1 is MNHNY and CDR2 is SVGAGI in the germline V gene (reference sequence). After removal of 11 bases from V and 5 bases from J, the junction contained 10 bases not matched to a gene. The CDR3 sequence is 15 residues long. This chain's CDR3 is CASRERTSGTGELFF. The CDR3, as DNA: TGTGCCTCTAGGGAAAGGACTAGCGGGACCGGGGAGCTGTTTTTT.

The chain has TRBV5-5 and TRBJ2-7; D is undetermined. Between the trimmed V and J ends, which lost 4 bases and 2 bases, there was a span of 10 bases. Germline CDR1 SGHKS, CDR2 YYEKEE (reference sequence). The CDR3 is made up of 13 amino acids. The CDR3 DNA reads as TGTGCCAGCAGCGACACTCTAACCTACGAGCAGTACTTC. It translates to CASSDTLTYEQYF.

Only one count was recorded for this clone. The rearrangement links TRBV2 to TRBJ1-6, with TRBD1 matching 9 bases. From germline, CDR1 is SNHLY and CDR2 FYNNEI. The CDR3 covers 14 residues. V lost 9 bases, J lost 9 bases, and 9 bases stayed unmatched. The DNA for the CDR3 is TGTGCCAGGCGCCCACAGGGGGCGAGTTCACCCCTCCACTTT. Translating it yields CARRPQGASSPLHF.

This clone came up a few times. V gene TRBV5-4 combines with J gene TRBJ1-2; no firm D call. Trimming took 4 bases from V and 4 from J, leaving 14 bases between them. Germline CDR1 and CDR2: SGHNT and YYREEE (reference sequence). The CDR3 is made up of 14 amino acids. For the CDR3, the DNA is TGTGCCAGCAGCGCCGACACTCGCCTCTATGGCTACACCTTC. Its protein product is CASSADTRLYGYTF.

The chain combines TRBV5-1 with TRBJ1-2; 7 bases map to TRBD1. Germline-derived CDR1 and CDR2 are SGHRS and YFSETQ. J gave up 4 bases and V 4 bases, and 7 bases lay outside the gene matches. The CDR3 is made up of 14 amino acids. Here the CDR3 DNA reads TGCGCCAGCAGCCCCTCAACAGGGGCCTATGGCTACACCTTC. It translates to CASSPSTGAYGYTF.

The chain is built from TRBV30 and TRBJ2-5; the D gene is possibly TRBD2 (6 bases). Germline V gene lookup returns CDR1 GTSNPN and CDR2 SVGIG (reference sequence). V lost 3 bases to trimming and J lost 5 bases, with 16 bases between them. The CDR3 covers 14 residues. Here the CDR3 DNA reads TGTGCCTGGAGGGACTACCGGGGGTGGGAGACCCAGTACTTC. It codes for CAWRDYRGWETQYF.

The J gene is TRBJ1-4, the V gene TRBV11-2; the D gene is possibly TRBD1 (5 bases). V was cut by 5 bases and J by 5 bases, with 12 bases left in between. The V gene's germline CDR1 is SGHAT and CDR2 FQNNGV. This CDR3 has 14 residues. The chain's CDR3 is CASSPRVVNEKLFF. CDR3 bases: TGTGCCAGCAGCCCCAGGGTAGTGAATGAAAAACTGTTTTTT.

The gene calls are TRBV7-9 and TRBJ2-1, with TRBD1 as a possible D gene (5 bases). Germline values: CDR1 SEHNR, CDR2 FQNEAQ (reference sequence). CDR3 length equals 15 residues. With 5 bases removed from V and 8 bases from J, the gap between germline ends came to 19 bases. In nucleotides, the CDR3 is TGTGCCAGCAGCCGCACTACTTGGGGCCTTGATGAGCAGTTCTTC. Translation gives CASSRTTWGLDEQFF.

The rearrangement joins TRBV4-3 to TRBJ2-1, with 11 bases matching TRBD1. Trimming at V came to 0 bases and at J to 8 bases, leaving 3 bases not matched to a gene. CDR1 and CDR2 (germline): LGHNA, YSLEER. This CDR3 comprises 15 residues. In DNA form, the CDR3 reads TGCGCCAGCAGCCAAGAGGGACAGGGGGTGGATGAGCAGTTCTTC. It yields the protein CASSQEGQGVDEQFF.

The chain links TRBV28 to TRBJ2-7, with unresolved D. The ends were cut back, 6 bases at V and 9 bases at J, with 18 bases in the middle. The CDR3 contains 13 residues. Germline V gives CDR1 MDHEN, CDR2 SYDVKM. The CDR3 reads CASSTGLASVQYF. The CDR3, as DNA: TGTGCCAGCAGCACGGGTCTTGCCTCTGTGCAGTACTTC.

The chain links TRBV7-2 to TRBJ2-1, with 8 bases that match TRBD2. This CDR3 has 18 amino acids. CDR1 is SGHTA and CDR2 is FQGNSA in the germline V gene. J gave up 0 bases and V 5 bases, and 12 bases lay outside the gene matches. The CDR3 protein is CASSGSRGGPNSYNEQFF. CDR3 DNA sequence: TGTGCCAGCAGCGGCAGCCGCGGGGGGCCGAACTCCTACAATGAGCAGTTCTTC.

J is TRBJ2-3 and V is TRBV14; 9 bases are a match to TRBD2. This CDR3 comprises 17 residues. With V trimmed by 4 bases and J by 1 base, 9 bases remained unmatched. From germline, CDR1 is SGHDN and CDR2 FVKESK. The CDR3 protein is CASSPTVTSGRTDTQYF. CDR3 sequence (DNA): TGTGCCAGCAGCCCTACAGTGACTAGCGGACGCACAGATACGCAGTATTTT.

CDR3: CASSIARTSGDTQYF. The CDR3 DNA sequence: TGTGCCAGTAGTATAGCCAGGACTAGCGGAGATACGCAGTATTTT. The rearrangement links TRBV19 to TRBJ2-3, with 10 positions matching TRBD2. V was clipped by 1 base and J by 5 bases; unmatched bases: 3. The CDR3 has 15 amino acids. CDR1 and CDR2 (germline): LNHDA, SQIVND (reference sequence).

J is TRBJ1-4 and V is TRBV20-1; 9 bases are a match to TRBD1. After removal of 3 bases from V and 8 bases from J, the junction contained 10 bases not matched to a gene. The germline V gene encodes CDR1 DFQATT and CDR2 SNEGSKA (reference sequence). This CDR3 contains 15 residues. CDR3 in amino acids: CSASLPGQGDEKLFF. The CDR3 DNA reads TGCAGTGCTAGTCTCCCGGGACAGGGAGACGAAAAACTGTTTTTT.